Listed below are T cell receptor beta chains from one sample, sequenced in a study of T cell changes during pregnancy in multiple sclerosis. Only in-frame clones appear in the TCRdb table, and some are missing; sequencing was by immunoSEQ multiplex PCR. The sample shows about 57,000 clones, approximately 90% of them seen only once. Sequences were derived from peripheral blood, sampled in the first trimester of pregnancy. The receptors shown here come from a female donor in good health, enrolled as a control in a pregnancy study. Each CDR3 is given with its conserved first and last residue. Each record gives: J gene, V gene, D gene, clone size, CDR3 DNA, CDR3 protein. A D gene is named only where the DNA matches it firmly. The size field is filled for only some rows; it gives once, few, many or a size class.

TRBJ2-1 TRBV10-1 . . TGCGCCAGCAGTGAGTCTATTTGGCTGCCAGGCGACAATGAGCAGTTCTTC CASSESIWLPGDNEQFF
TRBJ2-3 TRBV5-1 TRBD2 . TGCGCCAGCAGCTCAGCGGGAGCGAGCACAGATACGCAGTATTTT CASSSAGASTDTQYF
TRBJ1-1 TRBV14 . few TGTGCCAGCAGCCAGCTGATGGTAGCCCTGAACACTGAAGCTTTCTTT CASSQLMVALNTEAFF
TRBJ1-1 TRBV6-5 TRBD1 . TGTGCCAGCAGTTACCGGGACAGGGGAACCGAAGCTTTCTTT CASSYRDRGTEAFF
TRBJ2-6 TRBV5-1 . . TGCGCCAGCAGCCACCGGACAGCTAAGGAAACATTAGATGGCTCTGGGGCCAACGTCCTGACTTTC CASSHRTAKETLDGSGANVLTF
TRBJ1-3 TRBV5-8 . . TGTGCCAGCAGCCCCCACATGGGGGGGGGAAACACCATATATTTT CASSPHMGGGNTIYF
TRBJ1-1 TRBV11-1 . . TGTGCCAGCAGCTTAAATCGGGCAGGGTTGAACACTGAAGCTTTCTTT CASSLNRAGLNTEAFF
TRBJ2-5 TRBV5-4 TRBD2 . TGTGCCAGCAGCTCTAGCGGGGGGGCCGGAGAGACCCAGTACTTC CASSSSGGAGETQYF
TRBJ2-5 TRBV28 TRBD1 . TGTGCCATCGCGAGGGACAGTAAAGAGACCCAGTACTTC CAIARDSKETQYF
TRBJ1-5 TRBV19 TRBD1 . TGTGCCAGTAGTGCAAGACAGGGGAAACGGGTGAATAGCAATCAGCCCCAGCATTTT CASSARQGKRVNSNQPQHF
TRBJ1-1 TRBV7-9 . . TGTGCCAGCAGCCCCCAGGGTTATGAAGCTTTCTTT CASSPQGYEAFF
TRBJ2-4 TRBV18 TRBD1 . TGTGCCAGCTCACCACTCGGACAGGGGAACATTCAGTACTTC CASSPLGQGNIQYF
TRBJ2-1 TRBV4-1 . . TGCGCCAGCAGCCAGCATGGGGGGAGCTCCTACAATGAGCAGTTCTTC CASSQHGGSSYNEQFF
TRBJ2-7 TRBV29-1 TRBD1 . TGCAGCGTCCAGGGGGAGTTCGCCTACGAGCAGTACTTC CSVQGEFAYEQYF
TRBJ1-6 TRBV14 TRBD1 few TGTGCCAGCAGCCAAGGACAGGGTGGAAATTCACCCCTCCACTTT CASSQGQGGNSPLHF
TRBJ1-1 TRBV27 . . TGTGCCAGCAGTTTATTAGGAGGACAGCTCTCGAACACTGAAGCTTTCTTT CASSLLGGQLSNTEAFF
TRBJ1-6 TRBV15 . . TGTGCCACCAGCAGTGGCAGGGTGTCTTCACCCCTCCACTTT CATSSGRVSSPLHF
TRBJ2-4 TRBV28 . . TGTGCCAGCAGTTTAACGGCGGGCATCAAAAACATTCAGTACTTC CASSLTAGIKNIQYF
TRBJ2-1 TRBV1 . . TGCACCAGCAGCCAAGAAGTCGTCCGGGAGCGGGAGGGGGGCAACAATGAGCAGTTCTTC CTSSQEVVREREGGNNEQFF